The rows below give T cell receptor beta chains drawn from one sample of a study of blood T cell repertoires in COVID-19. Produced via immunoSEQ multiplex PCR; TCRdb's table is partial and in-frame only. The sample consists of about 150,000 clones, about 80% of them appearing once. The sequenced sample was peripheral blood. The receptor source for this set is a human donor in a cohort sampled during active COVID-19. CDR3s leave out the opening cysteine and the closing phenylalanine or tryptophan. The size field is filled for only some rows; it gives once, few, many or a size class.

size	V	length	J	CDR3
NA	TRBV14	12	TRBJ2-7	ASSQAVGPYEQY
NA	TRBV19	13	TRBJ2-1	ASRGRAGVYNEQF
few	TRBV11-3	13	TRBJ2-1	ASSLRTGGLNEQF
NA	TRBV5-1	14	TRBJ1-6	TSSLANGQHNSPLH
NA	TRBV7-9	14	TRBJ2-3	ASSLFRGEITDTQY
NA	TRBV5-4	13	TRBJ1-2	ASSRGGQAVGGYT
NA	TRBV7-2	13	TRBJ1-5	ASSLSGWGNQPQH
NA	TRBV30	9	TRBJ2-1	AWMAAGDRF
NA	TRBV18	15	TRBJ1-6	ASSPNPPGSLNSPLH
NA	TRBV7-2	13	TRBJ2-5	ASSKGLAGGETQY
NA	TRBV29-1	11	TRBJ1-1	STLGGMNTEAF
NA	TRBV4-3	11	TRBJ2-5	ASSELGSETQY
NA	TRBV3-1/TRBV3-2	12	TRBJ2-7	ASSHLRGTKEQY
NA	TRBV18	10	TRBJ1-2	ASSAANYGYT
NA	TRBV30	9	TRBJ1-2	AWILNYGYT
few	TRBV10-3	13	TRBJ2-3	AISDRGLSSDTQY
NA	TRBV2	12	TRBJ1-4	ASTGRDRGQKLF
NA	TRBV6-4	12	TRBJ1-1	ASSETLWRTEAF
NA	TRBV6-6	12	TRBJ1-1	ATVSGTGRTEAF
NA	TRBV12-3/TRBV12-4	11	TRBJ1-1	ASSLRGNTEAF
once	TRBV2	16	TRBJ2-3	ASRRFTTSGRAADTQY
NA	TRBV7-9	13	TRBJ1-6	ASSPGQGGTKTLH
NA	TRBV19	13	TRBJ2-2	ASSLQGTDTGELF
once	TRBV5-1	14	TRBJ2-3	ASSLTGGGSTDTQY
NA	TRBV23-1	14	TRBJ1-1	ANRSEGAADKPEAF
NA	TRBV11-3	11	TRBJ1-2	ASSFRGRGGYT
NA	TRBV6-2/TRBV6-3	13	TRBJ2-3	ASSRASGVTDTQY
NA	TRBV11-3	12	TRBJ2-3	ASSSGLGTDTQY
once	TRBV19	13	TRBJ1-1	ASSMRNRPNTEAF
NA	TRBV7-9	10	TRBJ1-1	ASSLQGDEAF
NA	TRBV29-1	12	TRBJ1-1	SVARTAMNTEAF
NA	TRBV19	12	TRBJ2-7	ASKGGGARGEQY
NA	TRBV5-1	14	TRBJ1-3	ASSPQGLYSGNTIY
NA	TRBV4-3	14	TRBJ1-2	ASSHSGTGESYGYT